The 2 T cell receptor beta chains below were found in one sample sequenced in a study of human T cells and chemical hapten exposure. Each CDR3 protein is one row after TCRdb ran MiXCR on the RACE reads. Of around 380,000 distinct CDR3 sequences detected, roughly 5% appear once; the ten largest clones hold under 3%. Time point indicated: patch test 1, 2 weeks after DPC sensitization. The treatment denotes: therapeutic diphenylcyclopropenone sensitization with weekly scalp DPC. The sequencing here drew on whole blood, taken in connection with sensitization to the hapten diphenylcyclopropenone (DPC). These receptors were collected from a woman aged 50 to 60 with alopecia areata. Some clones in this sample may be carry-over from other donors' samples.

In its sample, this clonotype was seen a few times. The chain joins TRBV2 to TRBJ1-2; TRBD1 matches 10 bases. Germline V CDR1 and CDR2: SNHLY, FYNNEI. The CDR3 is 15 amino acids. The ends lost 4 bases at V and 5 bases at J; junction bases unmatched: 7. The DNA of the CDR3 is TGTGCCAGCAGTGTACGACCGGGACAGGGGTATGGCTACACCTTC. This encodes CASSVRPGQGYGYTF. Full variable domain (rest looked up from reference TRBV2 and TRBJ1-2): EPEVTQTPSHQVTQMGQEVILRCVPISNHLYFYWYRQILGQKVEFLVSFYNNEISEKSEIFDDQFSVERPDGSNFTLKIRSTKLEDSAMYFCASSVRPGQGYGYTFGSGTRLTVV.

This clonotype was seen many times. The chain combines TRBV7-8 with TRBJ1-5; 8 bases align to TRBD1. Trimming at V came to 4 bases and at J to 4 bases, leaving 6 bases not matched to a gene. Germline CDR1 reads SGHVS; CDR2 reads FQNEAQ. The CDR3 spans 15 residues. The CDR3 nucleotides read TGTGCCAGCAGCTACCGGACAGGGCCAAATCAGCCCCAGCATTTT. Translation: CASSYRTGPNQPQHF.